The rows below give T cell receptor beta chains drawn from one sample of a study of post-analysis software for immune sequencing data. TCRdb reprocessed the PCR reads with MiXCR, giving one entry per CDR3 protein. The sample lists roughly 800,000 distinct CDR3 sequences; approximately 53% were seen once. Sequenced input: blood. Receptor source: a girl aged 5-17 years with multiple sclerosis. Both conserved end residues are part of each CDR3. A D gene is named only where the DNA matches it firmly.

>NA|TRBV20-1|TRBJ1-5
CSANGQGLRQPQHF
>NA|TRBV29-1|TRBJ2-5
CSVGRRGETQYF
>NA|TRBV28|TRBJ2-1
CASDRADGNEQFF
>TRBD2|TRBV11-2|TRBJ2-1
CASSSVAGGASYNEQFF
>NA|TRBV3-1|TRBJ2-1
CASSQAHEQFF
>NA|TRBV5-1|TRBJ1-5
CASSLEAVGYSNQPQHF
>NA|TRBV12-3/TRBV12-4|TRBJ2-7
CASSLAAGQGEQYF
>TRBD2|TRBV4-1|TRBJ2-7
CASSEGTSGRGEQYF
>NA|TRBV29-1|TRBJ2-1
CSVEERYPEQFF
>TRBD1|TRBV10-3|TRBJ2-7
CAIRAGTGSEQYF
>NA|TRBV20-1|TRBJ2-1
CSAAGAIGYNEQFF
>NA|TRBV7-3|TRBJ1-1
CASSLTDGGGTEAFF
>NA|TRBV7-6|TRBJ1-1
CASSSSGSTEAFF
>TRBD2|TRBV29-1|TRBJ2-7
CSVGGLAGHARTYEQYF
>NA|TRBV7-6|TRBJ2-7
CASSQSRSYEQYF
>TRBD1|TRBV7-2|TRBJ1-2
CASSFRDRALYGYTF
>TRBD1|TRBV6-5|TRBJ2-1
CASLDRGLSNEQFF
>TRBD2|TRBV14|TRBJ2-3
CASSQDPSGRHIDTQYF
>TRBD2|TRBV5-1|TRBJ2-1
CASSPRLAGINEQFF
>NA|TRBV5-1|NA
CASSFGQGVDEQYF
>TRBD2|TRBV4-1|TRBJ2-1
CASSQTRLAGGPKNEQFF
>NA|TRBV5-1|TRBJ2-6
CASSLAPGPSSGANVRTF
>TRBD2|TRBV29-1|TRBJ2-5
CSVEGTSGTQETQYF
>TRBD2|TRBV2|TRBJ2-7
CASSEKTSGRANYEQYF
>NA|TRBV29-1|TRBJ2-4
CSVASPLRDIQYF
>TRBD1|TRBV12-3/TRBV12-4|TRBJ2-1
CASSFLGVTGGNEQFF
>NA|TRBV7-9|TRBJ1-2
CAGTGRGYGYTF
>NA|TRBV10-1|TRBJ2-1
CASSEFGTSSLEQFF
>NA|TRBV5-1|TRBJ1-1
CASSTGGGSTEAFF
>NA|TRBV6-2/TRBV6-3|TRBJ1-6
CASSYLSDGGPLHF
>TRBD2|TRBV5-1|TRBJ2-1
CASSWGTSGRGEQFF
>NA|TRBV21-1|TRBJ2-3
CASSQSVGGAYTDTQYF
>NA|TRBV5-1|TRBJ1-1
CASSLDGAMNTEAFF
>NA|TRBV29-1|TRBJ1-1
CSVVPGGNTEAFF
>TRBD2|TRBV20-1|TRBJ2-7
CSARVAGLAGAYEQYF
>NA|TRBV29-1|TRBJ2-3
CSVESGHTDTQYF
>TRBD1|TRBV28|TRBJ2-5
CASSAPGQGTGETQYF
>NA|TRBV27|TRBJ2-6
CASSLQHSGANVLTF
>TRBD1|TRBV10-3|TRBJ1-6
CAISEDRGNSPLHF
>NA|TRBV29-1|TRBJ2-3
CSVPRGAAQYF
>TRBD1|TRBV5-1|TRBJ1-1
CASSGMHRGHGTEAFF
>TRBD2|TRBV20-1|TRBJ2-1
CSARNYVLAGDSYNEQFF
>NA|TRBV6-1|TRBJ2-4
CASSERSQFDIQYF
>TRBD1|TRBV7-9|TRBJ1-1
CASSPPSGGATAFF
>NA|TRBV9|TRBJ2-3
CASSPRARNTDTQYF
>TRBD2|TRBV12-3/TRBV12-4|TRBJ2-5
CASRVSGGAGETQYF
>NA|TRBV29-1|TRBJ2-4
CSVTTGKNIQYF
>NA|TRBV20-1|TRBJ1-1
CSAVKGDTEAFF